Listed below are T cell receptor beta chains from one sample, sequenced in a study of blood T cell repertoires in COVID-19. Some clones are missing from TCRdb's copy, which holds only in-frame ones; the method was immunoSEQ multiplex PCR. This sample yields tens of thousands of clones, of which just over 85% are seen a single time; roughly 20% belongs to the top ten. The sequenced sample consisted of peripheral blood. The origin of the receptors is a woman at least 80 years old in a cohort sampled during active or convalescent COVID-19. Both conserved end residues are part of each CDR3. A D gene is named only where the DNA matches it firmly. Clone size, where shown, is once, few, many, or a class for clones that have expanded.

j_gene | v_gene | abundance | d_gene | CDR3aa | CDR3nt
TRBJ1-2 | TRBV5-6 | once | NA | CASSRPGSLETNYGYTF | TGTGCCAGCAGCCGACCTGGCAGCCTAGAGACTAACTATGGCTACACCTTC
TRBJ2-5 | TRBV29-1 | NA | NA | CSVGSVPYETQYF | TGCAGCGTCGGGTCAGTTCCCTATGAGACCCAGTACTTC
TRBJ2-3 | TRBV7-9 | NA | TRBD2 | CASSSSSGSEWNTQYF | TGTGCCAGCAGCTCCTCTAGCGGGAGTGAGTGGAATACGCAGTATTTT
TRBJ2-1 | TRBV6-4 | few | NA | CASSDEDYSSYNEQFF | TGTGCCAGCAGTGATGAGGACTACAGCTCCTACAATGAGCAGTTCTTC
TRBJ2-3 | TRBV9 | NA | NA | CASSSLGEGTDTQYF | TGTGCCAGCAGCTCCCTCGGAGAGGGCACAGATACGCAGTATTTT
TRBJ2-2 | TRBV18 | once | NA | CASSPPATTGELFF | TGTGCCAGCTCACCACCAGCGACCACCGGGGAGCTGTTTTTT
TRBJ1-1 | TRBV6-6 | NA | TRBD1 | CASSSHRGGTEAFF | TGTGCCAGCAGTTCACACAGGGGTGGGACTGAAGCTTTCTTT
TRBJ2-1 | TRBV5-1 | NA | NA | CASSLAPEGATNEQFF | TGCGCCAGCAGCTTGGCTCCGGAGGGAGCTACCAATGAGCAGTTCTTC
TRBJ1-1 | TRBV11-2 | NA | NA | CASSLDLTGWAFF | TGTGCCAGCAGCTTAGATCTGACAGGATGGGCTTTCTTT
TRBJ1-2 | TRBV28 | NA | NA | CASSSRRGGGDLHYGYTF | TGTGCCAGCAGTTCCCGGAGGGGAGGGGGGGACCTTCACTATGGCTACACCTTC
TRBJ2-1 | TRBV11-2 | NA | TRBD1 | CASSPGTGIANEQFF | TGTGCCAGCAGCCCCGGGACAGGAATCGCGAATGAGCAGTTCTTC
TRBJ2-3 | TRBV2 | NA | NA | CASSGGLSTDTQYF | TGTGCCAGCAGTGGCGGACTTAGCACAGATACGCAGTATTTT
TRBJ2-1 | TRBV10-1 | NA | TRBD2 | CASSEASGISSYNEQFF | TGCGCCAGCAGTGAGGCTAGCGGGATTAGCTCCTACAATGAGCAGTTCTTC
TRBJ2-1 | TRBV29-1 | NA | TRBD2 | CSGNGGAGYNEQFF | TGCAGCGGCAACGGGGGGGCAGGGTACAATGAGCAGTTCTTC
TRBJ2-2 | TRBV15 | NA | NA | CATSRKRGGTWAGELFF | TGTGCCACCAGCAGAAAACGCGGCGGGACCTGGGCCGGGGAGCTGTTTTTT
TRBJ1-6 | TRBV28 | NA | NA | CASSRTVSPLHF | TGTGCCAGCAGTCGGACAGTTTCACCCCTCCACTTT
TRBJ2-7 | TRBV11-2 | NA | NA | CASSLWGDEQYF | TGTGCCAGCAGCCTCTGGGGCGACGAGCAGTACTTC
TRBJ2-5 | TRBV5-1 | NA | NA | CATIGGRETQYF | TGCGCCACCATCGGGGGACGGGAGACCCAGTACTTC
TRBJ1-5 | TRBV6-2/TRBV6-3 | many | NA | CASSYSSGSYSNQPQHF | TGTGCCAGCAGTTACTCTTCGGGGAGCTATAGCAATCAGCCCCAGCATTTT
TRBJ1-4 | TRBV10-3 | NA | NA | CAISESWGVNEKLFF | TGTGCCATCAGTGAGTCGTGGGGAGTCAATGAAAAACTGTTTTTT
TRBJ1-5 | TRBV3-1/TRBV3-2 | NA | NA | CASSPRLVGSGSPQHF | TGTGCCAGCAGCCCCCGCCTTGTTGGGTCAGGGTCGCCCCAGCATTTT
TRBJ2-6 | TRBV11-2 | NA | NA | CASSPISGANVLTF | TGTGCCAGCAGCCCAATCTCTGGGGCCAACGTCCTGACTTTC
TRBJ1-2 | TRBV7-2 | NA | NA | CASSFAANYGYTF | TGTGCCAGCAGCTTTGCGGCTAACTATGGCTACACCTTC
TRBJ1-1 | TRBV3-1/TRBV3-2 | NA | TRBD1 | CASSQFRDRGREAFF | TGTGCCAGCAGCCAATTTCGGGACAGGGGCCGTGAAGCTTTCTTT
TRBJ1-1 | TRBV2 | NA | TRBD1 | CASRAQGDNTEAFF | TGTGCCAGCAGGGCACAGGGGGATAACACTGAAGCTTTCTTT
TRBJ2-3 | TRBV7-9 | NA | NA | CASSLDRDTDTQYF | TGTGCCAGCAGCTTAGACAGAGACACAGATACGCAGTATTTT
TRBJ1-1 | TRBV5-1 | NA | TRBD1 | CASSLVPTGALTEAFF | TGCGCCAGCAGCTTGGTTCCGACAGGGGCCCTCACTGAAGCTTTCTTT
TRBJ1-3 | TRBV6-5 | NA | TRBD1 | CASRVTGAGDTIYF | TGTGCCAGCAGAGTGACAGGGGCGGGGGACACCATATATTTT
TRBJ2-2 | TRBV6-5 | NA | NA | CASSYLPSVNTGELFF | TGTGCCAGCAGTTATCTCCCTAGCGTGAACACCGGGGAGCTGTTTTTT
TRBJ2-4 | TRBV20-1 | NA | NA | CSASALRATNIQYF | TGCAGTGCTAGTGCCCTAAGAGCAACAAACATTCAGTACTTC
TRBJ1-4 | TRBV2 | NA | NA | CASTYRESEKLFF | TGTGCCAGCACCTACAGGGAGAGTGAAAAACTGTTTTTT
TRBJ1-2 | TRBV6-5 | NA | TRBD1 | CASSDGQAYYGYTF | TGTGCCAGCAGCGACGGACAGGCCTACTATGGCTACACCTTC
TRBJ2-3 | TRBV3-1/TRBV3-2 | NA | TRBD2 | CASRPSGRGPTDTQYF | TGTGCCAGTAGGCCTAGCGGGAGAGGTCCCACAGATACGCAGTATTTT
TRBJ2-3 | TRBV6-2/TRBV6-3 | NA | TRBD2 | CASSYASGMSTDTQYF | TGTGCCAGCAGTTACGCTAGCGGGATGAGCACAGATACGCAGTATTTT
TRBJ2-5 | TRBV18 | NA | NA | CASSPNGETQYF | TGTGCCAGCTCGCCAAACGGTGAGACCCAGTACTTC
TRBJ2-1 | TRBV5-6 | once | TRBD1 | CASSYTGTAQYNEQFF | TGTGCCAGCAGCTATACCGGGACAGCGCAGTACAATGAGCAGTTCTTC
TRBJ2-2 | TRBV7-9 | NA | TRBD1 | CASSLDRGPNTGELFF | TGTGCCAGCAGCTTAGACAGGGGGCCGAACACCGGGGAGCTGTTTTTT
TRBJ1-4 | TRBV29-1 | NA | NA | CSAAGATNEKLFF | TGCAGCGCTGCAGGGGCAACTAATGAAAAACTGTTTTTT
TRBJ1-2 | TRBV25-1 | NA | TRBD1 | CASSESQGNYGYTF | TGTGCCAGCAGTGAGTCACAGGGGAACTATGGCTACACCTTC
TRBJ1-6 | TRBV2 | NA | TRBD1 | CASSDGTGGLPLHF | TGTGCCAGCAGTGACGGGACAGGGGGCTTACCCCTCCACTTT
TRBJ2-7 | TRBV6-5 | once | TRBD2 | CASRAGVTYEQYF | TGTGCCAGCAGGGCGGGAGTCACCTACGAGCAGTACTTC
TRBJ2-6 | TRBV5-1 | NA | NA | CASSLVGAVGANVLTF | TGCGCCAGCAGCTTGGTGGGGGCTGTTGGGGCCAACGTCCTGACTTTC
TRBJ2-2 | TRBV9 | NA | TRBD1 | CASSVGHRGQSWTGELFF | TGTGCCAGCAGCGTAGGTCACAGGGGCCAGTCGTGGACCGGGGAGCTGTTTTTT
TRBJ2-3 | TRBV28 | once | NA | CASSLTGTNTQYF | TGTGCCAGCAGTTTAACAGGGACAAATACGCAGTATTTT
TRBJ2-4 | TRBV30 | NA | TRBD1 | CAWSPQGGKNIQYF | TGTGCCTGGAGTCCACAGGGGGGCAAAAACATTCAGTACTTC
TRBJ1-2 | TRBV11-2 | NA | TRBD1 | CASSLLDRDYGYTF | TGTGCCAGCAGCTTACTAGACAGGGACTATGGCTACACCTTC